Listed below are T cell receptor beta chains from one sample, sequenced in a study of T-cell memory formation after mild COVID-19. MiXCR was run by TCRdb on the 5' RACE reads, yielding one entry per CDR3 protein. The sample has hundreds of thousands of distinct CDR3 sequences, about 20% seen once; the top ten hold about 8.7%. The sequenced sample was PBMCs or a T cell subset sorted from them (not recorded which). These receptors originate from an adult woman who had mild COVID-19 (a few samples of this study predate the infection). Cell type and time point are not known. Each CDR3 is given without its conserved first and last residue.

j_call v_call cdr3_aa
TRBJ1-6 TRBV19 ASSKTWGGSPLH
TRBJ2-1 TRBV7-2 ASSLVSSLYYNEQF
TRBJ2-2 TRBV20-1 SARGGLAGENGELF
TRBJ1-1 TRBV3-1 ASSQDSRLLLSNTEAF
TRBJ2-1 TRBV7-8 ASSLGIRGGEQF
TRBJ1-1 TRBV5-1 ASSLSTTRNTEAF
TRBJ2-7 TRBV6-5 ASRPGGPAEEQY
TRBJ1-2 TRBV4-2 ASSQDRTGSGYT
TRBJ2-7 TRBV7-9 ASSALGRETSYEQY
TRBJ2-7 TRBV28 ASSIPTGSYEQY
TRBJ2-3 TRBV12-3/TRBV12-4 ASGNRADTQY
TRBJ1-1 TRBV5-1 ASSLGDRGITEAF
TRBJ1-3 TRBV5-6 ASSSQTGGRNTIY
TRBJ1-5 TRBV12-3/TRBV12-4 ASSLTGTNRGPQH
TRBJ1-1 TRBV5-1 ASSLDRIPNTEAF
TRBJ1-2 TRBV20-1 SARDTARGQVYGYT
TRBJ2-1 TRBV7-6 ASSFRSSGKLHEQF
TRBJ2-7 TRBV20-1 SARDNSYEQY
TRBJ1-1 TRBV2 ASSVGAGVSQTEAF
TRBJ2-7 TRBV3-1 ASSQDGTTYEQY
TRBJ1-1 TRBV12-3/TRBV12-4 ASSVRGGRAEAF
TRBJ2-4 TRBV5-5 ASSLWGLSAKNIQY
TRBJ2-7 TRBV23-1 ASSQSDMLGLRCFWTSSYEQY
TRBJ1-2 TRBV6-5 ASTPRTGHLNGYT
TRBJ1-4 TRBV13 ASSSRQSGSTNEKLF
TRBJ2-7 TRBV30 AWSGGPISYEQY
TRBJ2-5 TRBV29-1 SVELQIQETQY
TRBJ1-1 TRBV29-1 SVGGPRDTEAF
TRBJ1-2 TRBV7-2 ASTIDASYYGYT
TRBJ2-2 TRBV19 ATKVGTGVTGELF
TRBJ2-7 TRBV5-5 ASSWSSGSYEQY
TRBJ2-7 TRBV10-3 AISERGEGALYEQY
TRBJ1-2 TRBV5-1 ASSRAVSEQDGYT
TRBJ2-5 TRBV20-1 SAKGQGETQY
TRBJ2-7 TRBV15 ATSKDRDDYYEQY
TRBJ2-7 TRBV27 ASSPRQGREQY
TRBJ2-3 TRBV7-6 ASRPQGGTDTQY
TRBJ1-1 TRBV29-1 SVRRNTEAF
TRBJ2-7 TRBV5-1 ASSLGADGTYEQY
TRBJ1-1 TRBV6-2/TRBV6-3 ASSWEPLGTEAF
TRBJ1-1 TRBV18 ASSQGAAMNTEAF
TRBJ2-1 TRBV19 ASRARGELDNEQF
TRBJ2-5 TRBV2 ASSEAAGQETQY
TRBJ2-5 TRBV5-1 ASSTPGTSEKETQY
TRBJ1-4 TRBV4-3 ASSQGQATNEKLF
TRBJ2-7 TRBV19 ASSVNRGGEQY
TRBJ1-2 TRBV7-9 ASSRDRETGYT